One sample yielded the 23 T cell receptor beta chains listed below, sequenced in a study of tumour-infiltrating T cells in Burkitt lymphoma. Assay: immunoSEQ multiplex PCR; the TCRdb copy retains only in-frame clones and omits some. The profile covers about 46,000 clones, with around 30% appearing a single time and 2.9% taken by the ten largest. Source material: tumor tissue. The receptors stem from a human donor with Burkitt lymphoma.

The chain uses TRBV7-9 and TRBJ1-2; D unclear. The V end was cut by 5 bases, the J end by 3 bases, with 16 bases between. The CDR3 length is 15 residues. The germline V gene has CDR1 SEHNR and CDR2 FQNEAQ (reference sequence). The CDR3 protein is CASSPGWVGDYGYTF. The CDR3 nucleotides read TGTGCCAGCAGCCCCGGCTGGGTCGGGGACTATGGCTACACCTTC.

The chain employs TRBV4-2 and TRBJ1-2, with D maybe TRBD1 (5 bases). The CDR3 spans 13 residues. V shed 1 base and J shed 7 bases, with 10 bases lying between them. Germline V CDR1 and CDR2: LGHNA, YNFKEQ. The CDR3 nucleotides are TGTGCCAGCAGCCAAGGCGGGGGAAGTGGCTACACCTTC. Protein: CASSQGGGSGYTF.

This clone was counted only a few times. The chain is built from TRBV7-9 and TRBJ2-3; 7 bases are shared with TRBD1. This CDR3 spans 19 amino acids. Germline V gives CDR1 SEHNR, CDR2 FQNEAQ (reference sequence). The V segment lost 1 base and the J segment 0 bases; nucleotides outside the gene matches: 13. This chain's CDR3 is CASSLGFSTGVRSTDTQYF. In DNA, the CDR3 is TGTGCCAGCAGCTTAGGTTTCTCTACAGGGGTGCGAAGCACAGATACGCAGTATTTT.

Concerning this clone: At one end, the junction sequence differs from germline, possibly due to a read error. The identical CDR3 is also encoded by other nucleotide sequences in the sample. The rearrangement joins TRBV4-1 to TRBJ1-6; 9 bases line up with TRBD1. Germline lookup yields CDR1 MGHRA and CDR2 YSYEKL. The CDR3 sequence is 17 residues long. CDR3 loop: CASSQGGQGTYNSPLHF. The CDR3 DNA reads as TGCGCCAGCAGCCAAGGGGGACAGGGAACCTATAATTCGCCCCTCCACTTT.

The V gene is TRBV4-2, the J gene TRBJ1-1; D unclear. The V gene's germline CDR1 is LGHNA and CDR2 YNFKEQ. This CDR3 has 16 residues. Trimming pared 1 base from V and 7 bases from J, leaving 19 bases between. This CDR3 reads CASSQVLHGVFVEAFF. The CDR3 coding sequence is TGTGCCAGCAGCCAAGTTCTACACGGAGTTTTTGTTGAAGCTTTCTTT.

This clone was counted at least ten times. CDR3 loop: CASSLSWTGRGSPLHF. CDR3 coding DNA: TGTGCCAGCAGTTTATCGTGGACAGGGAGAGGTTCACCCCTCCACTTT. This chain links TRBV28 with TRBJ1-6; TRBD1 aligns across 8 bases. CDR1 is MDHEN, CDR2 SYDVKM, per germline. This CDR3 has 16 amino acids. V gave up 1 base and J gave up 9 bases; unmatched junction bases: 8. The complete variable domain, with remaining parts taken from reference TRBV28 and TRBJ1-6, reads DVKVTQSSRYLVKRTGEKVFLECVQDMDHENMFWYRQDPGLGLRLIYFSYDVKMKEKGDIPEGYSVSREKKERFSLILESASTNQTSMYLCASSLSWTGRGSPLHFGNGTRLTVT.

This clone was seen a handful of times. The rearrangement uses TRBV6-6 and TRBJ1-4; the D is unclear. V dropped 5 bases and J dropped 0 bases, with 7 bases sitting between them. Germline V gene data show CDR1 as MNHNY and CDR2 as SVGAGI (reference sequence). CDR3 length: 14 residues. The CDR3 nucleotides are TGTGCCAGCAGTCGATCTGCAACTAATGAAAAACTGTTTTTT. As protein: CASSRSATNEKLFF.

CDR3 DNA: TGCGCCAGCAGCTTGTCCGGGTTGAACACTGAAGCTTTCTTT. It codes for CASSLSGLNTEAFF. The chain links TRBV5-1 to TRBJ1-1; D remains unclear. The CDR3 is made up of 14 amino acids. Germline V gene lookup returns CDR1 SGHRS and CDR2 YFSETQ. V was trimmed by 1 base and J by 0 bases, leaving 7 bases between them. Based on the CDR3 plus reference TRBV5-1 and TRBJ1-1, the full variable domain is KAGVTQTPRYLIKTRGQQVTLSCSPISGHRSVSWYQQTPGQGLQFLFEYFSETQRNKGNFPGRFSGRQFSNSRSEMNVSTLELGDSALYLCASSLSGLNTEAFFGQGTRLTVV.

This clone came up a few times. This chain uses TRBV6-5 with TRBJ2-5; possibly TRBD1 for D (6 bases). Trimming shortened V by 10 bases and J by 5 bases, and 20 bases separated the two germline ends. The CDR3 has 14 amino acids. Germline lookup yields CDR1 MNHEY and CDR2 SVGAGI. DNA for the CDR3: TGTGCCATAGGACAGCCTACCGGGGTTGAGACCCAGTACTTC. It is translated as CAIGQPTGVETQYF.

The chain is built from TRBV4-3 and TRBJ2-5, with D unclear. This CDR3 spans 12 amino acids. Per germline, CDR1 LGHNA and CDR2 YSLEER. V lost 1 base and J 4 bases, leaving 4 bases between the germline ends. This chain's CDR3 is CASSQGVETQYF. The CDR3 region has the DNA TGCGCCAGCAGCCAAGGTGTAGAGACCCAGTACTTC.

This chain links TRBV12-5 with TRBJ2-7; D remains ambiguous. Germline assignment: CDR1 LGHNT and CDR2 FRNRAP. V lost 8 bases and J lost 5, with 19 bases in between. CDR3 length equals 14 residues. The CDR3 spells CASSDSARSNEQYF. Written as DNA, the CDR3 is TGTGCTAGTTCTGACTCAGCTCGCTCGAACGAGCAGTACTTC.

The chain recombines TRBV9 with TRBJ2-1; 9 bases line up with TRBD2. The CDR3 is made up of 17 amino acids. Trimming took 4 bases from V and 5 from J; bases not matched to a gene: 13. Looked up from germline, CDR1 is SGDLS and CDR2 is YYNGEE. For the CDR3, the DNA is TGTGCCAGCAGCCATAAAGGGGTAGGCGGGGGGGACAATGAGCAGTTCTTC. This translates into CASSHKGVGGGDNEQFF.

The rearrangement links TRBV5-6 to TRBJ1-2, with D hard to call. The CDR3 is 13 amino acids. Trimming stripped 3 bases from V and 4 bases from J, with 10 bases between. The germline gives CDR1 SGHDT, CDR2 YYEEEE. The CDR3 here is CASSWGGSYGYTF. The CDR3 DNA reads TGTGCCAGCAGCTGGGGTGGCAGCTATGGCTACACCTTC.

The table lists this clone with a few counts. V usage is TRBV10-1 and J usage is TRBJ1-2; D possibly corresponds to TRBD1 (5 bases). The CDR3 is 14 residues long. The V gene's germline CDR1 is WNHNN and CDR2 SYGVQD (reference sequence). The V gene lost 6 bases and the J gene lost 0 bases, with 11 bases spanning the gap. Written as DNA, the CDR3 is TGCGCCAGCAGGAGGGACCTTGCTAACTATGGCTACACCTTC. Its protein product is CASRRDLANYGYTF.

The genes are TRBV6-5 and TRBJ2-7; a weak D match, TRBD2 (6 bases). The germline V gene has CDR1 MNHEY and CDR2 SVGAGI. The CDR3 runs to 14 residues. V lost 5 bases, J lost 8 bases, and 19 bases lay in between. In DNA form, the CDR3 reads TGTGCCAGCAGTCAGCAAGCGGGCGGAAGGCAGCAGTACTTC. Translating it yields CASSQQAGGRQQYF.

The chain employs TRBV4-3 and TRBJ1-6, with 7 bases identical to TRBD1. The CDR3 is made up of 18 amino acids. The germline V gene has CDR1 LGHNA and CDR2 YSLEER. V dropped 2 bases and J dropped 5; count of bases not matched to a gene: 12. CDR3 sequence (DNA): TGCGCCAGCAGCCAACTTCTTCCGGGACAGATAGATAATTCACCCCTCCACTTT. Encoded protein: CASSQLLPGQIDNSPLHF.

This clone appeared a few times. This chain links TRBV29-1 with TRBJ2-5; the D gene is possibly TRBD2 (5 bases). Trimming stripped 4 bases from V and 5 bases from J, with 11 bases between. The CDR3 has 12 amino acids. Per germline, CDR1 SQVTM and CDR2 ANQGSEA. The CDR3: CSVALPGETQYF. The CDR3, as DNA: TGCAGCGTTGCTCTGCCGGGGGAGACCCAGTACTTC.

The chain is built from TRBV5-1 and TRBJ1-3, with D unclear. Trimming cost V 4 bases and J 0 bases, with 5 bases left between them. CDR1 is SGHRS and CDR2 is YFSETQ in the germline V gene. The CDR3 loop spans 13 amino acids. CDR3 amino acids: CASSARSGNTIYF. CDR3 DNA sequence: TGCGCCAGCAGCGCACGCTCTGGAAACACCATATATTTT. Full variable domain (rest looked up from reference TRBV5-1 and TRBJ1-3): KAGVTQTPRYLIKTRGQQVTLSCSPISGHRSVSWYQQTPGQGLQFLFEYFSETQRNKGNFPGRFSGRQFSNSRSEMNVSTLELGDSALYLCASSARSGNTIYFGEGSWLTVV.

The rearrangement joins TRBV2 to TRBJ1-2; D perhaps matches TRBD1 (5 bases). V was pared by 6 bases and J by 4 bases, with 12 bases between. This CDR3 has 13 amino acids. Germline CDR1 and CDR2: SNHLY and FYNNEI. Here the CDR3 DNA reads TGTGCCAGCAGATTGGGGCCAAGCTATGGCTACACCTTC. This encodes CASRLGPSYGYTF.

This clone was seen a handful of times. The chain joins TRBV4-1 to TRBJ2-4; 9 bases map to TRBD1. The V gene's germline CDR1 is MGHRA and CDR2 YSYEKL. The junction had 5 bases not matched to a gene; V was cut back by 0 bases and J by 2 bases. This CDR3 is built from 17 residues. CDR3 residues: CASSQEGQGGSKNIQYF. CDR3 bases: TGCGCCAGCAGCCAAGAGGGACAGGGTGGATCCAAAAACATTCAGTACTTC.

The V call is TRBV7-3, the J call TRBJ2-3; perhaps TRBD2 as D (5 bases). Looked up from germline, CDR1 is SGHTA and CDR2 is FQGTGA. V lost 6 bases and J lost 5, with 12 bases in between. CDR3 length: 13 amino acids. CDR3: CASSSGLEDTQYF. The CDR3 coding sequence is TGTGCCAGCAGTTCGGGGTTGGAAGATACGCAGTATTTT.

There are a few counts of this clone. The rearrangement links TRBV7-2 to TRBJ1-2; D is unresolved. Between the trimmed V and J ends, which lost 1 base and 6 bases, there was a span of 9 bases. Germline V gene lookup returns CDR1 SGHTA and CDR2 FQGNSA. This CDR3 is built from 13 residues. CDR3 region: CASSLERVDGYTF. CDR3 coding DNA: TGTGCCAGCAGCTTAGAAAGGGTGGATGGCTACACCTTC.

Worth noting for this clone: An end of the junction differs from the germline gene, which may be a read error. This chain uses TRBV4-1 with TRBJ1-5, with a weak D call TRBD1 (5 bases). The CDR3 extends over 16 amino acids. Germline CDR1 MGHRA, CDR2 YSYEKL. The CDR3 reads CASSQDGGVGNQPQHF. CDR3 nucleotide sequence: TGCGCCAGCAGTCAAGATGGAGGGGTTGGCAATCAGCCCCAGCATTTT.